Listed below are T cell receptor beta chains from one sample, sequenced in a study of shared clonotypes between healthy human individuals. Method: immunoSEQ multiplex PCR; TCRdb's copy keeps in-frame clones and lacks some. Found here are about 1 million clones, around 76% of them singletons; the top ten hold 1.2% to 1.5%. The sequenced sample was memory CD4+ T cells sorted from blood. These receptors were obtained from a man aged 18 to 29 in good health. CDR3s include the opening cysteine and the closing phenylalanine or tryptophan. D genes are given only for firm matches. The size entry is marked missing in some rows and otherwise reads once, few, many or a size class.

abundance	d_gene	v_gene	j_gene	CDR3nt	CDR3aa
NA	NA	TRBV6-5	TRBJ1-1	TGTGCCAGCAGTTACAAGCCGAACACTGAAGCTTTCTTT	CASSYKPNTEAFF
NA	NA	TRBV5-3	TRBJ1-2	TGTGCCAGAATTGGACTACAGGAAAGGGGCTACTATGGCTACACCTTC	CARIGLQERGYYGYTF
NA	TRBD1	TRBV6-1	TRBJ2-7	TGTGCCAGCATCTCCGGGACAGGGTTATACGAGCAGTACTTC	CASISGTGLYEQYF
once	TRBD1	TRBV6-1	TRBJ2-7	TGTGCCATCAGTGACCTAGGACAGGGTCGGTCCTACGAGCAGTACTTC	CAISDLGQGRSYEQYF
NA	TRBD1	TRBV11-2	TRBJ2-5	TGTGCCAGCAGCTTGGGACAGGGGGCCGGAGAGACCCAGTACTTC	CASSLGQGAGETQYF
few	TRBD2	TRBV11-1	TRBJ2-3	TGTGCCAGCAGCTGGGGGACTGCGGGGGAACAGTATTTT	CASSWGTAGEQYF
NA	NA	TRBV9	TRBJ2-5	TGTGCCAGCACCCGGGACATCGGGCAAGAGACCCAGTACTTC	CASTRDIGQETQYF
NA	TRBD1	TRBV19	TRBJ1-2	TGTGCCAGTAGTAACTCAGGGGGTTATGGCTACACCTTC	CASSNSGGYGYTF
once	NA	TRBV5-8	TRBJ2-1	TGTGCCAGCAGCTTGGGCGCGGGCAGTAACTCCTACAATGAGCAGTTCTTC	CASSLGAGSNSYNEQFF
NA	NA	TRBV25-1	TRBJ1-2	TGTGCCAGCAGTAAAGGACAGACATATGGCTACACCTTC	CASSKGQTYGYTF
NA	NA	TRBV27	TRBJ1-1	TGTGCCAGCAGTTTTCTTGAGAACACTGAAGCTTTCTTT	CASSFLENTEAFF
NA	NA	TRBV4-1	TRBJ2-7	TGCGCCAGCAGCCAAGATATAACGGGCGGGCAGTACTTC	CASSQDITGGQYF
NA	TRBD1	TRBV10-3	TRBJ2-3	TGTGCCATCAGCGGGACAGGGGGATCAGATACGCAGTATTTT	CAISGTGGSDTQYF
NA	TRBD2	TRBV10-2	TRBJ2-4	TGCGCCAGCAGTGACGGGACGGGAGGGGCCATTCAGTACTTC	CASSDGTGGAIQYF
NA	NA	TRBV5-6	TRBJ2-7	TGTGCCAGCAGCTTGTTTTCGAAGGGTGGGCTCGAGCAGTACTTC	CASSLFSKGGLEQYF
NA	NA	TRBV4-2	TRBJ1-2	TGTGCCAGCAGCCTCCCCAGGGGAGGCTATGGCTACACCTTC	CASSLPRGGYGYTF
NA	TRBD1	TRBV6-6	TRBJ1-4	TGTGCCAGCAGTCCGACAGGGAAGGACGAAAAACTGTTTTTT	CASSPTGKDEKLFF
NA	NA	TRBV7-9	TRBJ1-6	TGTGCCAGCAGGAGTCATCAGGGACCCCTCCACTTT	CASRSHQGPLHF
once	NA	TRBV29-1	TRBJ2-2	TGCAGCGTTGAAGCCTGGATCCCAGAGACCGGGGAGCTGTTTTTT	CSVEAWIPETGELFF
once	TRBD2	TRBV2	TRBJ2-1	TGTGCCAGCAGTAGGACTAGGATCGGCAATGAGCAGTTCTTC	CASSRTRIGNEQFF
NA	TRBD1	TRBV7-9	TRBJ1-2	TGTGCCAGCAGCGCCCGGACAGGGGGCTCCACGAACTATGGCTACACCTTC	CASSARTGGSTNYGYTF
NA	NA	TRBV5-1	TRBJ1-4	TGCGCCAGCAGCTTGGGGGGCACTAATGAAAAACTGTTTTTT	CASSLGGTNEKLFF
few	NA	TRBV28	TRBJ1-5	TGTGCCAGCAGTAACAGAGTTCAGCCCCAGCATTTT	CASSNRVQPQHF
NA	TRBD1	TRBV4-3	TRBJ2-4	TGCGCCAGCAGCCGTGGACAGGGAGGACAAAACATTCAGTACTTC	CASSRGQGGQNIQYF
NA	NA	TRBV9	TRBJ2-7	TGTGCCAGCAGCGTAGGACAGTCAAACTACGAGCAGTACTTC	CASSVGQSNYEQYF
NA	NA	TRBV5-5	TRBJ1-5	TGTGCCAGCGGCGCAGCAACTAGCAATCAGCCCCAGCATTTT	CASGAATSNQPQHF
once	NA	TRBV28	TRBJ2-1	TGTGCCAGCAGTCCCACCGGGAGTTACTCCTACAATGAGCAGTTCTTC	CASSPTGSYSYNEQFF
NA	TRBD1	TRBV10-2	TRBJ2-7	TGCGCCAGCAGGCGGACAGGGGCCTACGAGCAGTACTTC	CASRRTGAYEQYF
NA	TRBD2	TRBV30	TRBJ2-1	TGTGCCTGGAGTGTACGAAGGACTAGTCACAATGAGCAGTTCTTC	CAWSVRRTSHNEQFF
NA	NA	TRBV7-9	TRBJ1-5	TGTGCCAGCAGCGCAGGAAATCAGCCCCAGCATTTT	CASSAGNQPQHF
NA	NA	TRBV6-4	TRBJ2-3	TGTGCCAGCAGTGCTTCGGCCACAGATACGCAGTATTTT	CASSASATDTQYF
NA	TRBD1	TRBV10-3	TRBJ1-1	TGTGCCATCAGTAGACAGGGGGCGGAAACTGAAGCTTTCTTT	CAISRQGAETEAFF
NA	NA	TRBV6-1	TRBJ2-3	TGTGCCAGCAGTGATAGCCCGTCTAGCACAGATACGCAGTATTTT	CASSDSPSSTDTQYF
few	NA	TRBV4-1	TRBJ1-6	TGCGCCAGCAGCCAAGATCTAGGCCCGAGCGTTTCACCCCTCCACTTT	CASSQDLGPSVSPLHF
NA	NA	TRBV4-3	TRBJ2-7	TGCGCCAGCAGCCAGCTTTACACGACTATTTACGAGCAGTACTTC	CASSQLYTTIYEQYF